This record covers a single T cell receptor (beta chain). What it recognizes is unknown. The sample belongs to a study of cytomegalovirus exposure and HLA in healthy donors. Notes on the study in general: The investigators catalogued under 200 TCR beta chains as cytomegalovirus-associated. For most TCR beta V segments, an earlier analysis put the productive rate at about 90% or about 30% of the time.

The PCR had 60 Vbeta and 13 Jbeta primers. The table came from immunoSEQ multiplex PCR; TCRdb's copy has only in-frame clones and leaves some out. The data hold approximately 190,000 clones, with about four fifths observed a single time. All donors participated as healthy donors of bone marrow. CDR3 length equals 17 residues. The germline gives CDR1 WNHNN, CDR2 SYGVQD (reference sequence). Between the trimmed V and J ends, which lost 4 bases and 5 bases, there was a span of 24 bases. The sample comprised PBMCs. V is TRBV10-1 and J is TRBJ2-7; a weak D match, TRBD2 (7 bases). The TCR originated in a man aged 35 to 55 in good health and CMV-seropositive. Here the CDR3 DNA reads TGCGCCAGCAGTGCACACCGAGGGGGAGGGCCTTCCGACGAGCAGTACTTC. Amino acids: CASSAHRGGGPSDEQYF.